This record covers a single TCR beta chain. No antigen is known for it. CDR1 and CDR2 from the germline V gene are MGHDK and SYGVNS. CDR3 length: 15 amino acids. V gave up 3 bases and J gave up 4 bases; unmatched junction bases: 8. These data belong to a study of shared clonotypes between healthy human individuals. Study observations and caveats: Larger estimated richness was generally recorded for naive subsets relative to memory subsets.

TCRdb's table, derived via immunoSEQ multiplex PCR, lists solely in-frame clones and lacks some. The sample contains a few hundred thousand clones, more than 95% of which appear only once. This receptor was identified in a young woman in good health. The J gene is TRBJ2-5, the V gene TRBV25-1; 7 nucleotides agree with TRBD2. The sample taken for sequencing was naive CD4+ T cells sorted from blood. The subset denotes: CD45RA+ positively selected. CDR3 sequence: CASSDFAGAGETQYF. CDR3 nucleotide sequence: TGTGCCAGCAGTGATTTTGCGGGAGCGGGAGAGACCCAGTACTTC.